This T cell receptor beta chain was found in a study of technical replicates of blood from several donors. Sequencing was performed with immunoSEQ multiplex PCR; in TCRdb, only in-frame clones are kept and a portion is missing. The sample includes some 80,000 clones, roughly 94% of them seen just once. Germline CDR1 and CDR2: SGHNT and YENEEA. This CDR3 has 15 amino acids. Trimming shortened V by 5 bases and J by 4 bases, and 16 bases separated the two germline ends. This chain uses TRBV11-3 with TRBJ2-3; unclear D gene. Material: T cells isolated from PBMCs. This clonotype was obtained from a human donor in good health. The CDR3 here is CASSPDPQVADTQYF. The CDR3 DNA reads TGTGCCAGCAGCCCCGATCCCCAGGTCGCAGATACGCAGTATTTT.